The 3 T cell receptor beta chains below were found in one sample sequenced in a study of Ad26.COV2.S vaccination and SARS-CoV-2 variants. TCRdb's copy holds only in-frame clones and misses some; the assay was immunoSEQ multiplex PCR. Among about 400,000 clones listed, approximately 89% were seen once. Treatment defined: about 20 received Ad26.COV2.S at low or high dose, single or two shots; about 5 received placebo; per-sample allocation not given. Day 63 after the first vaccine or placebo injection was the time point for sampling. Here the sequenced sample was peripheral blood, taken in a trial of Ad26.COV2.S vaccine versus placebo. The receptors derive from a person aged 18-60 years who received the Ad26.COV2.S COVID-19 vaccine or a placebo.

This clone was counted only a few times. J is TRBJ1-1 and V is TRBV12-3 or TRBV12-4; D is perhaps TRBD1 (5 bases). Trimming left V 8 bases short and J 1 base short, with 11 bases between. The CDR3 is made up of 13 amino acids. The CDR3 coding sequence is TGTGCCAGCGAGGGACTTTCGAACACTGAAGCTTTCTTT. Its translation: CASEGLSNTEAFF.

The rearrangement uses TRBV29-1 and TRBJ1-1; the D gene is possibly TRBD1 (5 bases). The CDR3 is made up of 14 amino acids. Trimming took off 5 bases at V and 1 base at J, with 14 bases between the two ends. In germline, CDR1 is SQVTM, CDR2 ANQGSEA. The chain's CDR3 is CSVSWDRRNTEAFF. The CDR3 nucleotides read TGCAGCGTTAGTTGGGACCGACGGAACACTGAAGCTTTCTTT.

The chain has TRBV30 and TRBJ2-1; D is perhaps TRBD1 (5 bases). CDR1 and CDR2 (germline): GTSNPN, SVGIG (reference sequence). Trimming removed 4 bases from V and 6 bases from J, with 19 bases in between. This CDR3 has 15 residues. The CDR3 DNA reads TGTGCCTGGAACCCGTACCAAGGGGCTCCCAATGAGCAGTTCTTC. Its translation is CAWNPYQGAPNEQFF.